The TCR beta chain described here comes from a study of T-cell memory formation after mild COVID-19. TCRalpha and TCRbeta libraries used 5'RACE with constant-segment primers and UMIs. From the 5' RACE reads, TCRdb called clonotypes with MiXCR, one entry per CDR3 protein. The sample yields some 350,000 distinct CDR3 sequences, under 15% seen once. CDR1 is DFQATT, CDR2 SNEGSKA, per germline (reference sequence). CDR3 size: 14 residues. V lost 1 base, J lost 0 bases, and 8 bases lay in between. The sequenced sample was PBMCs or a T cell subset sorted from them (not recorded which). This chain connects TRBV20-1 to TRBJ2-3; the D gene is possibly TRBD2 (6 bases). The source is a man younger than 30 who had mild COVID-19 (a few samples of this study predate the infection). Cell type and time point are not known. The CDR3 nucleotides read TGCAGTGCTAGAGGGGGGGTTAGCACAGATACGCAGTATTTT. Translated: CSARGGVSTDTQYF.